This TCR beta chain is from a study of response to subunit inactivated influenza vaccine. TCRdb reanalysed the RT-PCR reads using MiXCR and keeps one entry per CDR3 protein. This table has 450,000 to 600,000 distinct CDR3 sequences, 16% appearing once. Points from the study as a whole: The authors suggested that every seasonal influenza vaccination recruits few new T cells.

This CDR3 has 15 residues. CDR1 and CDR2 from the germline V gene are SGHAT and FQNNGV. V lost 5 bases and J lost 6; bases outside the gene matches: 6. Note on this clonotype: The antigen remains unidentified.

The V and J genes are TRBV11-2 and TRBJ2-3, with 12 bases identical to TRBD2. The sample was CD4+ T cells sorted from PBMCs, taken around 25 months after vaccination. The source of this sequence is a man between 50 and 70 years old who received an inactivated influenza vaccine. The CDR3 DNA reads as TGTGCCAGCAGCCCCCGGACTAGCGGGGCCGATACGCAGTATTTT. It specifies CASSPRTSGADTQYF.